This TCR beta chain was captured in a study of identical twins. Regarding the study as a whole: In beta out-of-frame sequences, the excess sharing between twins was weaker.

Only healthy Caucasians were included as donors. This clonotype was seen ten or more times. No antigen is known for it. The CDR3 has 15 amino acids. In germline, CDR1 is MGHRA, CDR2 YSYEKL. V lost 2 bases, J lost 8 bases, and 7 bases stayed unmatched. MiXCR was run by TCRdb on the 5' RACE reads, yielding one entry per CDR3 protein. The sample gives some 630,000 distinct CDR3 sequences, 7.1% of which show up once; roughly 1.6% is in the top ten. This same sample was also taken into another study, of yellow fever vaccine responses in identical twins.

The material sequenced was PBMCs. The receptor was derived from a woman in her late teens or twenties in good health. The gene calls are TRBV4-1 and TRBJ2-1, with 9 positions matching TRBD2. As DNA, the CDR3 is TGCGCCAGCAGCCAATTTCTAGCGGGATATCATGAGCAGTTCTTC. Translation: CASSQFLAGYHEQFF.